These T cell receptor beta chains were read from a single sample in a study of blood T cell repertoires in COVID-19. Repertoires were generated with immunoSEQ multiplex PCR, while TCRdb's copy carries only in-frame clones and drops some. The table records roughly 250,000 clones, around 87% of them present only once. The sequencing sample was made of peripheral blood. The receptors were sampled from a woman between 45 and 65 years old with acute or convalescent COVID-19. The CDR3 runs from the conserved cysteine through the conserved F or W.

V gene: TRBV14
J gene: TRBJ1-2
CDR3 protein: CASSQEFSAFANYGYTF

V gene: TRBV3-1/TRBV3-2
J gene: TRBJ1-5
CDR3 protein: CASSSQGGQPQHF

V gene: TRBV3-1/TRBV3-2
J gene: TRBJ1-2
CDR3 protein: CASSQRGLGYTF

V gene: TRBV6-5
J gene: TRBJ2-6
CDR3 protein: CATKLVSGANVLTF

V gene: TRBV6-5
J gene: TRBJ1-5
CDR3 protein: CASAWGGRDQPQHF

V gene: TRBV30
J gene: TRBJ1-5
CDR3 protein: CAWSVGTDQPQHF

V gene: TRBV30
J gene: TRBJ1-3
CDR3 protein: CAWSYSSGNTIYF

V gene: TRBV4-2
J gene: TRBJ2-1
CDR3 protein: CASSHPGLAGEQFF

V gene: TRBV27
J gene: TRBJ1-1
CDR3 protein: CASSLGQGKAFF

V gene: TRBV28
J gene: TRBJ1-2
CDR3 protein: CASSLGTDYGYTF

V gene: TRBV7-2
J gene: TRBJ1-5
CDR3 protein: CASSLVGGSNQPQHF

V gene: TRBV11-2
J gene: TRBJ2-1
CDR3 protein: CASSLGQGANEQFF

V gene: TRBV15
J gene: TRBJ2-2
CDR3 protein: CATSRGGGNTGELFF

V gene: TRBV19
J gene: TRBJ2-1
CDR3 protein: CASSSRTSGSVRGEQFF

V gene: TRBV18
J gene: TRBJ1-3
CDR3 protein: CASSPRTGVSGNTIYF

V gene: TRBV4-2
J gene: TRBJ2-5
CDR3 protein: CASSQDHRAGFQQTQYF

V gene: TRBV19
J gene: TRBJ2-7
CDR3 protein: CASSNQGVGGYEQYF

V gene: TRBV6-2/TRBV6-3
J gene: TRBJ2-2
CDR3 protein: CASSPGTANTGELFF

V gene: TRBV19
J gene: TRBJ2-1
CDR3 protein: CASSIDRASMRDEQFF

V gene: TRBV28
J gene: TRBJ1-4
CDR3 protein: CASETGATNEKLFF

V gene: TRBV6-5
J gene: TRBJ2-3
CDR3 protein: CASGLAIADTQYF

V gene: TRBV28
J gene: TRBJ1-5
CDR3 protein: CASSLLLSNQPQHF